This T cell receptor beta chain was identified in a study of blood T cell repertoires in COVID-19. The CDR3 runs 18 residues. The germline V gene encodes CDR1 LNHDA and CDR2 SQIVND (reference sequence). The junction had 15 bases not matched to a gene; V was cut back by 7 bases and J by 2 bases. Produced via immunoSEQ multiplex PCR; TCRdb's table is partial and in-frame only. The sample holds tens of thousands of clones; around four fifths are singletons and the top ten take around 3.4%. The sample comprised peripheral blood. The genes are TRBV19 and TRBJ1-5; the match to TRBD1 covers 9 bases. This sequence was found in a woman aged 80 or over with acute or convalescent COVID-19. The CDR3 region has the DNA TGTGCCAGTAATACTCCGGGACAGGGACTTAGGGGCAATCAGCCCCAGCATTTT. This codes for CASNTPGQGLRGNQPQHF. The full variable domain, in which reference TRBV19 and TRBJ1-5 provide the parts outside the CDR3, is DGGITQSPKYLFRKEGQNVTLSCEQNLNHDAMYWYRQDPGQGLRLIYYSQIVNDFQKGDIAEGYSVSREKKESFPLTVTSAQKNPTAFYLCASNTPGQGLRGNQPQHFGDGTRLSIL.